There are a few counts of the clone carrying this TCR beta chain. These data belong to a study of blood T cell repertoires in COVID-19. Using immunoSEQ multiplex PCR, the repertoire was profiled, and TCRdb retains in-frame clones only, with some absent. The sample records about 80,000 clones, around 69% being singletons. The CDR3 is 14 residues long. The material sequenced was peripheral blood. The origin of this receptor is a man between 65 and 79 years old with active or convalescent COVID-19. The chain is built from TRBV21-1 and TRBJ1-3; the D segment call TRBD1 is taken from the table without a DNA check. TRBV21-1 is a pseudogene. In nucleotides, the CDR3 is TGTGCCAGCAGATTACAGGTTTCTGGAAACACCATATATTTT. This sequence encodes CASRLQVSGNTIYF.